Below, one T cell receptor beta chain is given with its context. This entry comes from a study of blood T cell repertoires in COVID-19. Study background: Italy, Spain and the United States were the sources of the convalescent and acute COVID-19 samples. Sample material is recorded as cDNA or gDNA derived from T cells, B-cell-depleted T cells, or PBMCs.

Original processing notes: Cell counts per sample came from amplifying reference gene primers. TCRdb's table, derived via immunoSEQ multiplex PCR, lists solely in-frame clones and lacks some. The DNA was the basis for D and trimming; V, J and clone size are from that table. Of roughly 300,000 clones in the sample, around 86% were seen once. Sequenced sample: peripheral blood. This receptor was taken from a woman between 55 and 75 years old with active or convalescent COVID-19.

The CDR3 DNA sequence: TGTGCCAGTAGTACCCAGGGGTGGGCCACTGAAGCTTTCTTT. Translated, it gives CASSTQGWATEAFF. The chain recombines TRBV19 with TRBJ1-1, with a tentative D call TRBD1 (6 bases). The germline CDR1 and CDR2 sequences are LNHDA and SQIVND (reference sequence). Trimming removed 4 bases from V and 4 bases from J, with 13 bases in between. The CDR3 has 14 residues.